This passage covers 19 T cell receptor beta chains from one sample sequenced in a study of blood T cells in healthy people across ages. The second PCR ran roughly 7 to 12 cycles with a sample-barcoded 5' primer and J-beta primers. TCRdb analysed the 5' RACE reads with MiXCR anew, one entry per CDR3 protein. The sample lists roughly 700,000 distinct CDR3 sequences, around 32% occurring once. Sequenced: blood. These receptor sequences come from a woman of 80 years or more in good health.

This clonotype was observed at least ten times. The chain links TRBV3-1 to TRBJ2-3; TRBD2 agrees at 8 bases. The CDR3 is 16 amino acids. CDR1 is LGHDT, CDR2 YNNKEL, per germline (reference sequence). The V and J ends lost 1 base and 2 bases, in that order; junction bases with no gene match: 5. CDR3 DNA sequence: TGTGCCAGCAGCCAAGCCGCGGGGGGTATCACAGATACGCAGTATTTT. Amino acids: CASSQAAGGITDTQYF.

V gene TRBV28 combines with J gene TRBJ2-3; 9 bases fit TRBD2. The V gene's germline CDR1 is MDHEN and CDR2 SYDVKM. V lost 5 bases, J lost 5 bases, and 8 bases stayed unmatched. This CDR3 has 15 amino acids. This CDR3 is CASSATSGLRDTQYF. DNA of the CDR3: TGTGCCAGCAGTGCGACTAGCGGCCTCAGAGATACGCAGTATTTT. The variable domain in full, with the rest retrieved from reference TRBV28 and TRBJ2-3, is DVKVTQSSRYLVKRTGEKVFLECVQDMDHENMFWYRQDPGLGLRLIYFSYDVKMKEKGDIPEGYSVSREKKERFSLILESASTNQTSMYLCASSATSGLRDTQYFGPGTRLTVL.

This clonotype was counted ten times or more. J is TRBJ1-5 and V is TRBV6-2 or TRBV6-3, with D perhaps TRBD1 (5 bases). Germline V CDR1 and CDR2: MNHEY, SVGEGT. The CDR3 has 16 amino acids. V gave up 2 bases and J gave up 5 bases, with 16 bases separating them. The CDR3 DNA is TGTGCCAGCAGTTACAGGGGCCGAGGGTCGTATCAGCCCCAGCATTTT. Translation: CASSYRGRGSYQPQHF.

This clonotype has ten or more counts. The CDR3 loop is CATSDQGSNQPQHF. CDR3 DNA: TGTGCCACCAGTGATCAGGGTAGCAATCAGCCCCAGCATTTT. The rearrangement joins TRBV24-1 to TRBJ1-5; D is perhaps TRBD1 (5 bases). Trimming took 3 bases from V and 0 from J, leaving 5 bases between them. Germline loops: CDR1 KGHDR, CDR2 SFDVKD. This CDR3 region has 14 residues.

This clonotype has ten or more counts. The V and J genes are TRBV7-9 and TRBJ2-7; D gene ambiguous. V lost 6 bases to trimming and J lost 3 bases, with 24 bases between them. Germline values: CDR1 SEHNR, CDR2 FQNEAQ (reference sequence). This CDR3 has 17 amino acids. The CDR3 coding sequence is TGTGCCAGCAGTCTCGGCCCGGCTGTCAAGGTCTACTACGAGCAGTACTTC. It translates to CASSLGPAVKVYYEQYF.

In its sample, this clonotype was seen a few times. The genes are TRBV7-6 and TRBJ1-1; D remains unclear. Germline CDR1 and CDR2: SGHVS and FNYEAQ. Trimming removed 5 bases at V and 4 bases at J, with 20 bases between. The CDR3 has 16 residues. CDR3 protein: CASSRGPTAASTEAFF. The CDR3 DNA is TGTGCCAGCAGCCGTGGACCCACTGCTGCCAGCACTGAAGCTTTCTTT.

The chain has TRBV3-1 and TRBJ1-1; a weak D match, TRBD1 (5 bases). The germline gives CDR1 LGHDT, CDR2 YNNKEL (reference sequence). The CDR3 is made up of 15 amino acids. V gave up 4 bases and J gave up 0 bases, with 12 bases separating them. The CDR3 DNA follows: TGTGCCAGCAGCCCGGTCCAGGGCCTGAACACTGAAGCTTTCTTT. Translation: CASSPVQGLNTEAFF. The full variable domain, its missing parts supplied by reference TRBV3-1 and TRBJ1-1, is DTAVSQTPKYLVTQMGNDKSIKCEQNLGHDTMYWYKQDSKKFLKIMFSYNNKELIINETVPNRFSPKSPDKAHLNLHINSLELGDSAVYFCASSPVQGLNTEAFFGQGTRLTVV.

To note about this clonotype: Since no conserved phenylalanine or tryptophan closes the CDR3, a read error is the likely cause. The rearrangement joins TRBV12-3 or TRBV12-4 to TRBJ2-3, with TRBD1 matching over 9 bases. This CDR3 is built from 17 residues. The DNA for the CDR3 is TGTGCCAGCAGTCGTCCCGGGACAGGGTTCGGCACAGATGCGCAGTATTCT. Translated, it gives CASSRPGTGFGTDAQYS.

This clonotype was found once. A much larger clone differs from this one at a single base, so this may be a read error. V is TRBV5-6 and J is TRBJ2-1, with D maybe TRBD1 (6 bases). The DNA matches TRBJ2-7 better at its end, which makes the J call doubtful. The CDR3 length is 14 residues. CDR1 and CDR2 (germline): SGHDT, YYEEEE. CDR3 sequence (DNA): TGTGCCAGCATCTCACAGGGCTCCTACAATGAGCAGTACTTC. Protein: CASISQGSYNEQYF.

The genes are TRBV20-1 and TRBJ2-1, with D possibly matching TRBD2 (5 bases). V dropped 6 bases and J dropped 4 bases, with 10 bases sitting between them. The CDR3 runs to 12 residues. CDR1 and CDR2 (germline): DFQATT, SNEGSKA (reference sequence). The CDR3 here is CSAASPYNEQFF. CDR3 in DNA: TGCAGTGCGGCTAGCCCTTACAATGAGCAGTTCTTC.

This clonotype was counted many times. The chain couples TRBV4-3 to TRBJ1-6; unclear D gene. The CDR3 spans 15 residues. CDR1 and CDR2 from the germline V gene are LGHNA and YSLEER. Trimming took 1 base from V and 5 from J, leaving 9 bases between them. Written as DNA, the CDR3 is TGCGCCAGCAGCCAAGGAGGACCGGATAATTCACCCCTCCACTTT. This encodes CASSQGGPDNSPLHF.

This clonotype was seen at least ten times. The CDR3 DNA follows: TGCAGCGTTGGGTCTGGGACGGGCTATGGCTACACCTTC. The encoded protein is CSVGSGTGYGYTF. The J gene is TRBJ1-2, the V gene TRBV29-1; tentatively, D is TRBD1 (5 bases). The V and J ends lost 4 bases and 4 bases respectively, with 13 bases between them. Germline values: CDR1 SQVTM, CDR2 ANQGSEA. This CDR3 region has 13 residues.

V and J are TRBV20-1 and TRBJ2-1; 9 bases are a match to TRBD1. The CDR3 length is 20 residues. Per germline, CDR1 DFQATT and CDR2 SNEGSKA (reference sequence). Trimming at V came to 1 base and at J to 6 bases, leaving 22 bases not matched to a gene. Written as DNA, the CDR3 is TGCAGTGCTAGAGGGAATAAGACAGGGGGTCGTTTCCGGTATCGCAATGAGCAGTTCTTC. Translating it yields CSARGNKTGGRFRYRNEQFF.

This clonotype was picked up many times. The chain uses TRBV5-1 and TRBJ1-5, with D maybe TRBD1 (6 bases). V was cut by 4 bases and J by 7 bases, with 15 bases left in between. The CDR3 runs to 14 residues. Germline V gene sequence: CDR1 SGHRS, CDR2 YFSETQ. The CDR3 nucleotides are TGCGCCAGCAGCCCACAGGGAAGGGACCAGCCCCAGCATTTT. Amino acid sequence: CASSPQGRDQPQHF.

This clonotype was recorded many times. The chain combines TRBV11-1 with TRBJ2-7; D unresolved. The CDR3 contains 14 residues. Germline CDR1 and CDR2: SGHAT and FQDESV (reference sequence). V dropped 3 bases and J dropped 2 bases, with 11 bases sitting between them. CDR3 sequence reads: CASSFDRTTYEQYF. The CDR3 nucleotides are TGTGCCAGCAGCTTCGATCGAACCACCTACGAGCAGTACTTC.

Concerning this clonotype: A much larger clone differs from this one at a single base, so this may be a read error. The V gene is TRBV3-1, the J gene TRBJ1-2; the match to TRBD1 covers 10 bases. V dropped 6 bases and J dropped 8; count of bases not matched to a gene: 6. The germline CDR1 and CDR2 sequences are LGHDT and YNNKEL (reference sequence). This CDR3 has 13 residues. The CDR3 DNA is TGTGCCAGCAGGGGACAGGGGAGGGGCGGCTACACCTTC. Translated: CASRGQGRGGYTF.

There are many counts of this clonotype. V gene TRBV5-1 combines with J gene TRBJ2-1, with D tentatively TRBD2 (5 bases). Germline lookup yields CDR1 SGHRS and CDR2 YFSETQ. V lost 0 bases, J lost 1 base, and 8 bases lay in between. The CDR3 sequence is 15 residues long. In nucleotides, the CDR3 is TGCGCCAGCAGCTTGGGGTCGGGGTCCTACAATGAGCAGTTCTTC. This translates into CASSLGSGSYNEQFF.

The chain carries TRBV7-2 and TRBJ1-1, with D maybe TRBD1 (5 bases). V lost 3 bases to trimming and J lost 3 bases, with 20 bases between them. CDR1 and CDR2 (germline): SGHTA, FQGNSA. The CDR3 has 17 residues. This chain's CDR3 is CTSSFRTTGPLDTEAFF. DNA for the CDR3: TGTACCAGCAGCTTCCGAACAACAGGTCCGCTGGACACTGAAGCTTTCTTT.

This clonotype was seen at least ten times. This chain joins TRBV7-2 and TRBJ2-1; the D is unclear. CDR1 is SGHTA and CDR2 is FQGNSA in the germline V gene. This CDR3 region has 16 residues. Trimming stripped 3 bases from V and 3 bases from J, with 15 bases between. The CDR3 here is CASSLSLVHFYNEQFF. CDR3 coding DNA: TGTGCCAGCAGCTTGAGCCTAGTCCATTTCTACAATGAGCAGTTCTTC.